The rows below give T cell receptor beta chains drawn from one sample of a study of blood T cell repertoires in COVID-19. TCRdb's table, derived via immunoSEQ multiplex PCR, lists solely in-frame clones and lacks some. Altogether fewer than 350,000 clones are present, about nine tenths being singletons, with the ten largest covering about 1.7%. Sequenced material: PBMCs or T cells enriched from blood (not recorded which). The receptors stem from a woman aged 40-49 years who had recovered from COVID-19. Each CDR3 is given with its conserved first and last residue. Each record gives: V gene, CDR3 protein.

>TRBV3-1/TRBV3-2
CASAGLYGYTF
>TRBV30
CAWIPIQATFSGNTIYF
>TRBV6-2/TRBV6-3
CATSPGRVGTDTQYF
>TRBV7-2
CASSLGTGNTEAFF
>TRBV18
CASSPPAGRNTEAFF
>TRBV19
CASSIGAGGSTDTQYF
>TRBV9
CASSVEGAGARTGELFF
>TRBV18
CASSPATGVREKLFF
>TRBV14
CASSQDRGRLTDTQYF
>TRBV6-2/TRBV6-3
CASSYRTGIGSDGYTF
>TRBV7-2
CASSQPPGQSYEQYF
>TRBV29-1
CSVGDSRANTEAFF
>TRBV4-2
CASSQDRNRGWETQYF
>TRBV19
CASRLTGTSTDTQYF
>TRBV19
CASSVTGGMNTEAFF
>TRBV7-2
CASSLVWHGYTF